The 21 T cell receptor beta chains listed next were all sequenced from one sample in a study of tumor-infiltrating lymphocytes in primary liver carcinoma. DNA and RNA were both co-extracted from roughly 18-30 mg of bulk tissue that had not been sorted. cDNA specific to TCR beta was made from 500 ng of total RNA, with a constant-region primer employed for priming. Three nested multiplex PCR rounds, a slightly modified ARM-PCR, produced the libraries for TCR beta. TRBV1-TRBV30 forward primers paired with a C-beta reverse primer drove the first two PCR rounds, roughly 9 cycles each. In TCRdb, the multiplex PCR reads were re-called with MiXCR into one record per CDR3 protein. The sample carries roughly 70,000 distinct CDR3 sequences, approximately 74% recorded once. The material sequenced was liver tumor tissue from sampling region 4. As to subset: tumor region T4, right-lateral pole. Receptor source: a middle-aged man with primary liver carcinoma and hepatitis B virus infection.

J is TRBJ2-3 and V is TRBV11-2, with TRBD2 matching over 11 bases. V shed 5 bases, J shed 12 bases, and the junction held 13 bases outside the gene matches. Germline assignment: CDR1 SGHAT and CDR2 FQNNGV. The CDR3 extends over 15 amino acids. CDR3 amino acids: CASSAGTSGIVTQYF. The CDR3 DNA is TGTGCCAGCAGCGCCGGGACTAGCGGCATAGTTACACAGTATTTT.

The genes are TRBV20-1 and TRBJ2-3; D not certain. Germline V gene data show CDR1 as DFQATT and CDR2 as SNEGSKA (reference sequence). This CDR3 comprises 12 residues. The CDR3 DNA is TGCGGCGCTAGAGAAAGCGTTCAGGCGCAGTATTTT. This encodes CGARESVQAQYF.

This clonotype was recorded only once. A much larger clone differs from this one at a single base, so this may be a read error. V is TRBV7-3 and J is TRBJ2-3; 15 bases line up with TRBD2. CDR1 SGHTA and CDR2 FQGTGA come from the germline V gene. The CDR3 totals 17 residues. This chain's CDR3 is CASSSIPGLAGGNTRYF. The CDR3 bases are TGTGCCAGCAGCTCCATTCCGGGACTAGCGGGAGGAAATACGCGGTATTTT.

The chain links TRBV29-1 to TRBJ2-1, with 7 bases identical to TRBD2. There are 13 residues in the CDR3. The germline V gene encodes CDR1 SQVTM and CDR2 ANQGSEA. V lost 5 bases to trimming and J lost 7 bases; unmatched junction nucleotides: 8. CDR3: CSVRDYAKNEQFF. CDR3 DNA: TGCAGCGTTCGGGACTATGCAAAGAATGAGCAGTTCTTC.

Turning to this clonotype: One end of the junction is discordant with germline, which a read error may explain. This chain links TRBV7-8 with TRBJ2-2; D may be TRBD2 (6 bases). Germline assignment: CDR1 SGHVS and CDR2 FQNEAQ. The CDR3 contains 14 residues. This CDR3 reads CVSSLISRDGELFF. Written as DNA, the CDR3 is TGTGTCAGCAGCTTAATTTCGCGGGACGGGGAGCTGTTTTTT.

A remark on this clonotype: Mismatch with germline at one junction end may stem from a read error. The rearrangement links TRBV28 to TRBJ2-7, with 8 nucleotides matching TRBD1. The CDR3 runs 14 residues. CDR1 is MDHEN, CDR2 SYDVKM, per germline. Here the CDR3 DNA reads TGTGCCAGCATCCGAGCAGGGGGCTCCTACAAGCAGTACTTC. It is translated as CASIRAGGSYKQYF.

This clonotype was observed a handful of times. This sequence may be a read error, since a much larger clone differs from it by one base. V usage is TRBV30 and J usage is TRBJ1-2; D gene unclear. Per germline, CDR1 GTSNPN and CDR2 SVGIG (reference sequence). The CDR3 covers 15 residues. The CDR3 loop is CAWRPGLNPNYDYTF. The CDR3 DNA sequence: TGTGCCTGGAGACCGGGCCTCAACCCTAACTATGACTACACCTTC.

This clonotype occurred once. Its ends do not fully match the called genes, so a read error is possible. In nucleotides, the CDR3 is TGTGCCAGCAGTGAAGGGACAGAAAGGGAAAAATTGTTTTTT. It codes for CASSEGTEREKLFF. This chain connects TRBV6-1 to TRBJ1-4; the D gene is possibly TRBD1 (6 bases). CDR1 is MNHNS, CDR2 SASEGT, per germline. This CDR3 contains 14 residues.

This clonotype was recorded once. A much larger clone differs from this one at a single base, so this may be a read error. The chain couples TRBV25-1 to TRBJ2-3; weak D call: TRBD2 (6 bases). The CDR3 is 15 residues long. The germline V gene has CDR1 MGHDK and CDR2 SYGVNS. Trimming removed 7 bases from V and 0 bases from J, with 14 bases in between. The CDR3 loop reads CASNLGGSSTDTQYF. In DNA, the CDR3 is TGTGCCAGCAACCTCGGAGGGTCTAGCACAGATACGCAGTATTTT. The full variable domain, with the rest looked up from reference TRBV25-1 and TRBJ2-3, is EADIYQTPRYLVIGTGKKITLECSQTMGHDKMYWYQQDPGMELHLIHYSYGVNSTEKGDLSSESTVSRIRTEHFPLTLESARPSHTSQYLCASNLGGSSTDTQYFGPGTRLTVL.

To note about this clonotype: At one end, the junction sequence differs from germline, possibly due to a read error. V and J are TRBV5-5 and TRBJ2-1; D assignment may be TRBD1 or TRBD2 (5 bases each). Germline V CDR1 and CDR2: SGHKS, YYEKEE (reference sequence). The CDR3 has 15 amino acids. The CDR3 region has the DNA TGTGCCAGCAGCTTAGATGGGGGAACCTACAATGAGCAGTCCTTC. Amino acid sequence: CASSLDGGTYNEQSF.

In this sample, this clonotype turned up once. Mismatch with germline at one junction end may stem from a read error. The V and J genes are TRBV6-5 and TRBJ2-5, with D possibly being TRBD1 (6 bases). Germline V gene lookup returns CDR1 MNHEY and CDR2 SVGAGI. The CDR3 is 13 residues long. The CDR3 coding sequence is TGTGCCAGCAGTAGGACAGAGCAAGAGATCCAGCACTTC. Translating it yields CASSRTEQEIQHF.

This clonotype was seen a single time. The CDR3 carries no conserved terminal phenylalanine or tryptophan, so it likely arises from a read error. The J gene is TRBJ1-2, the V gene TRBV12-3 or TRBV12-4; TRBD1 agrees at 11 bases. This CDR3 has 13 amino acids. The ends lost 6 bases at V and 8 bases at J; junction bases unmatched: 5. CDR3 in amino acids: CASSPGQGGGYTS. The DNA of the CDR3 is TGTGCCAGCAGCCCGGGACAGGGGGGCGGCTACACCTCC.

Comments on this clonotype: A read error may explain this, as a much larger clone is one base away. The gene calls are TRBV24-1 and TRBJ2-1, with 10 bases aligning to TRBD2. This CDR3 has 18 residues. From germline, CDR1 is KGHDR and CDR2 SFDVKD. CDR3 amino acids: CATSSRLAGAYSYNVQFF. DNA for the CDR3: TGTGCCACCAGTAGTAGGCTAGCGGGAGCCTACTCCTACAATGTGCAGTTCTTC.

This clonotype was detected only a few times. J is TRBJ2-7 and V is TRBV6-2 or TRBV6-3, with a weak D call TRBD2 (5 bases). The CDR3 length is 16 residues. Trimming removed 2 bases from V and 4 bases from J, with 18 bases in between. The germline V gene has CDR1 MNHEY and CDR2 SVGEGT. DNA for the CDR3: TGTGCCAGCAGTTACCACCGTCGGGGAAGGCCTTACGAGCAGTACTTC. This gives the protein CASSYHRRGRPYEQYF.

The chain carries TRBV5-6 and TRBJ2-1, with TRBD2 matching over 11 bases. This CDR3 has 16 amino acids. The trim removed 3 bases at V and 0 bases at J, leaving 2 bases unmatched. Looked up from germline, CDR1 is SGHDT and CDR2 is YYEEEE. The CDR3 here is CASSSSGRNSYNEQFF. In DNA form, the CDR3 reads TGTGCCAGCAGCTCTAGCGGGAGGAACTCCTACAATGAGCAGTTCTTC.

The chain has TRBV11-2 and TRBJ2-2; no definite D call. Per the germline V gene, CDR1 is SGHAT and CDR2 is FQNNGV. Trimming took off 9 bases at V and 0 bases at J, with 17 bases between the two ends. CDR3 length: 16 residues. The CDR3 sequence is CASARLRSANTGELFF. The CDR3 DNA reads TGTGCCAGTGCCAGGCTTAGGAGCGCGAACACCGGGGAGCTGTTTTTT.

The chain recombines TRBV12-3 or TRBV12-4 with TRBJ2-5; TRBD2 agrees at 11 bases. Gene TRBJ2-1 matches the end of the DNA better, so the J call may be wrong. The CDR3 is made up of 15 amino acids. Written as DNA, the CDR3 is TGTGCCAGCACCGGAGGACTAGCGGGTGGAGAGACCCAGTTCTTC. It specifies CASTGGLAGGETQFF.

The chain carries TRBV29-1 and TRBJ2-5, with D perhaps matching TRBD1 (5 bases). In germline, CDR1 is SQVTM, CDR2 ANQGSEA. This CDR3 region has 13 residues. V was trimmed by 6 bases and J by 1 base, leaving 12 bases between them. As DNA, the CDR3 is TGCAGCGTGGCAGGGTTGGGCCAAGAGACCCAGTACTTC. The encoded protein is CSVAGLGQETQYF.

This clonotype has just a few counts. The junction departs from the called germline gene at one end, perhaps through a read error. The CDR3 reads CASRGAATDTQYF. In DNA, the CDR3 is TGTGCCAGCAGGGGAGCGGCCACAGATACGCAGTATTTT. The V and J genes are TRBV5-1 and TRBJ2-3; tentative D call: TRBD1 (6 bases). The germline V gene has CDR1 SGHRS and CDR2 YFSETQ. There are 13 residues in the CDR3.

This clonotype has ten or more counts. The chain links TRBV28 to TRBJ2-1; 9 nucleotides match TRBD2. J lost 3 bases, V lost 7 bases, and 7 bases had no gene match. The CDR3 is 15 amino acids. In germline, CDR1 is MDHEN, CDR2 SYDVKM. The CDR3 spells CASTPASGIYNEQFF. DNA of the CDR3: TGTGCCAGCACCCCTGCTAGCGGGATCTACAATGAGCAGTTCTTC.

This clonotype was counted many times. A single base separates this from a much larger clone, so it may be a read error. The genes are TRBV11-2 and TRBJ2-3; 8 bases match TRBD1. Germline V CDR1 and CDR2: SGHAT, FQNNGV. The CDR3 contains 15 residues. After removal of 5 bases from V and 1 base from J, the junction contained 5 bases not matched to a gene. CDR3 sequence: CASSQTGAGTDTQYF. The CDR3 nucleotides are TGTGCCAGCAGCCAGACAGGGGCGGGCACAGATACGCAGTATTTT.